The text below deals with one T cell receptor (beta chain). With V trimmed by 2 bases and J by 8 bases, 10 bases remained unmatched. Looked up from germline, CDR1 is LGHNA and CDR2 is YNFKEQ. The CDR3 sequence is 16 residues long. The record originates from a study of blood T cell repertoires in COVID-19. Original analysis: Quantification of nucleated cells was approximated via reference gene primer amplification. Sequencing used immunoSEQ multiplex PCR; TCRdb keeps in-frame clones, though not all of them. The V and J calls and clone size were taken over from that table, and D and trimming were inferred from the DNA. The table shows around 110,000 clones, with roughly nine tenths occurring only once.

The V gene is TRBV4-2, the J gene TRBJ1-2; 11 bases are shared with TRBD1. This receptor was identified in a man aged 40-49 years with active or convalescent COVID-19. Sequencing was performed on peripheral blood. The CDR3 bases are TGTGCCAGCAGCCAACCTCCCGGACAGGGGGCGGGGGGCTACACCTTC. Protein: CASSQPPGQGAGGYTF.